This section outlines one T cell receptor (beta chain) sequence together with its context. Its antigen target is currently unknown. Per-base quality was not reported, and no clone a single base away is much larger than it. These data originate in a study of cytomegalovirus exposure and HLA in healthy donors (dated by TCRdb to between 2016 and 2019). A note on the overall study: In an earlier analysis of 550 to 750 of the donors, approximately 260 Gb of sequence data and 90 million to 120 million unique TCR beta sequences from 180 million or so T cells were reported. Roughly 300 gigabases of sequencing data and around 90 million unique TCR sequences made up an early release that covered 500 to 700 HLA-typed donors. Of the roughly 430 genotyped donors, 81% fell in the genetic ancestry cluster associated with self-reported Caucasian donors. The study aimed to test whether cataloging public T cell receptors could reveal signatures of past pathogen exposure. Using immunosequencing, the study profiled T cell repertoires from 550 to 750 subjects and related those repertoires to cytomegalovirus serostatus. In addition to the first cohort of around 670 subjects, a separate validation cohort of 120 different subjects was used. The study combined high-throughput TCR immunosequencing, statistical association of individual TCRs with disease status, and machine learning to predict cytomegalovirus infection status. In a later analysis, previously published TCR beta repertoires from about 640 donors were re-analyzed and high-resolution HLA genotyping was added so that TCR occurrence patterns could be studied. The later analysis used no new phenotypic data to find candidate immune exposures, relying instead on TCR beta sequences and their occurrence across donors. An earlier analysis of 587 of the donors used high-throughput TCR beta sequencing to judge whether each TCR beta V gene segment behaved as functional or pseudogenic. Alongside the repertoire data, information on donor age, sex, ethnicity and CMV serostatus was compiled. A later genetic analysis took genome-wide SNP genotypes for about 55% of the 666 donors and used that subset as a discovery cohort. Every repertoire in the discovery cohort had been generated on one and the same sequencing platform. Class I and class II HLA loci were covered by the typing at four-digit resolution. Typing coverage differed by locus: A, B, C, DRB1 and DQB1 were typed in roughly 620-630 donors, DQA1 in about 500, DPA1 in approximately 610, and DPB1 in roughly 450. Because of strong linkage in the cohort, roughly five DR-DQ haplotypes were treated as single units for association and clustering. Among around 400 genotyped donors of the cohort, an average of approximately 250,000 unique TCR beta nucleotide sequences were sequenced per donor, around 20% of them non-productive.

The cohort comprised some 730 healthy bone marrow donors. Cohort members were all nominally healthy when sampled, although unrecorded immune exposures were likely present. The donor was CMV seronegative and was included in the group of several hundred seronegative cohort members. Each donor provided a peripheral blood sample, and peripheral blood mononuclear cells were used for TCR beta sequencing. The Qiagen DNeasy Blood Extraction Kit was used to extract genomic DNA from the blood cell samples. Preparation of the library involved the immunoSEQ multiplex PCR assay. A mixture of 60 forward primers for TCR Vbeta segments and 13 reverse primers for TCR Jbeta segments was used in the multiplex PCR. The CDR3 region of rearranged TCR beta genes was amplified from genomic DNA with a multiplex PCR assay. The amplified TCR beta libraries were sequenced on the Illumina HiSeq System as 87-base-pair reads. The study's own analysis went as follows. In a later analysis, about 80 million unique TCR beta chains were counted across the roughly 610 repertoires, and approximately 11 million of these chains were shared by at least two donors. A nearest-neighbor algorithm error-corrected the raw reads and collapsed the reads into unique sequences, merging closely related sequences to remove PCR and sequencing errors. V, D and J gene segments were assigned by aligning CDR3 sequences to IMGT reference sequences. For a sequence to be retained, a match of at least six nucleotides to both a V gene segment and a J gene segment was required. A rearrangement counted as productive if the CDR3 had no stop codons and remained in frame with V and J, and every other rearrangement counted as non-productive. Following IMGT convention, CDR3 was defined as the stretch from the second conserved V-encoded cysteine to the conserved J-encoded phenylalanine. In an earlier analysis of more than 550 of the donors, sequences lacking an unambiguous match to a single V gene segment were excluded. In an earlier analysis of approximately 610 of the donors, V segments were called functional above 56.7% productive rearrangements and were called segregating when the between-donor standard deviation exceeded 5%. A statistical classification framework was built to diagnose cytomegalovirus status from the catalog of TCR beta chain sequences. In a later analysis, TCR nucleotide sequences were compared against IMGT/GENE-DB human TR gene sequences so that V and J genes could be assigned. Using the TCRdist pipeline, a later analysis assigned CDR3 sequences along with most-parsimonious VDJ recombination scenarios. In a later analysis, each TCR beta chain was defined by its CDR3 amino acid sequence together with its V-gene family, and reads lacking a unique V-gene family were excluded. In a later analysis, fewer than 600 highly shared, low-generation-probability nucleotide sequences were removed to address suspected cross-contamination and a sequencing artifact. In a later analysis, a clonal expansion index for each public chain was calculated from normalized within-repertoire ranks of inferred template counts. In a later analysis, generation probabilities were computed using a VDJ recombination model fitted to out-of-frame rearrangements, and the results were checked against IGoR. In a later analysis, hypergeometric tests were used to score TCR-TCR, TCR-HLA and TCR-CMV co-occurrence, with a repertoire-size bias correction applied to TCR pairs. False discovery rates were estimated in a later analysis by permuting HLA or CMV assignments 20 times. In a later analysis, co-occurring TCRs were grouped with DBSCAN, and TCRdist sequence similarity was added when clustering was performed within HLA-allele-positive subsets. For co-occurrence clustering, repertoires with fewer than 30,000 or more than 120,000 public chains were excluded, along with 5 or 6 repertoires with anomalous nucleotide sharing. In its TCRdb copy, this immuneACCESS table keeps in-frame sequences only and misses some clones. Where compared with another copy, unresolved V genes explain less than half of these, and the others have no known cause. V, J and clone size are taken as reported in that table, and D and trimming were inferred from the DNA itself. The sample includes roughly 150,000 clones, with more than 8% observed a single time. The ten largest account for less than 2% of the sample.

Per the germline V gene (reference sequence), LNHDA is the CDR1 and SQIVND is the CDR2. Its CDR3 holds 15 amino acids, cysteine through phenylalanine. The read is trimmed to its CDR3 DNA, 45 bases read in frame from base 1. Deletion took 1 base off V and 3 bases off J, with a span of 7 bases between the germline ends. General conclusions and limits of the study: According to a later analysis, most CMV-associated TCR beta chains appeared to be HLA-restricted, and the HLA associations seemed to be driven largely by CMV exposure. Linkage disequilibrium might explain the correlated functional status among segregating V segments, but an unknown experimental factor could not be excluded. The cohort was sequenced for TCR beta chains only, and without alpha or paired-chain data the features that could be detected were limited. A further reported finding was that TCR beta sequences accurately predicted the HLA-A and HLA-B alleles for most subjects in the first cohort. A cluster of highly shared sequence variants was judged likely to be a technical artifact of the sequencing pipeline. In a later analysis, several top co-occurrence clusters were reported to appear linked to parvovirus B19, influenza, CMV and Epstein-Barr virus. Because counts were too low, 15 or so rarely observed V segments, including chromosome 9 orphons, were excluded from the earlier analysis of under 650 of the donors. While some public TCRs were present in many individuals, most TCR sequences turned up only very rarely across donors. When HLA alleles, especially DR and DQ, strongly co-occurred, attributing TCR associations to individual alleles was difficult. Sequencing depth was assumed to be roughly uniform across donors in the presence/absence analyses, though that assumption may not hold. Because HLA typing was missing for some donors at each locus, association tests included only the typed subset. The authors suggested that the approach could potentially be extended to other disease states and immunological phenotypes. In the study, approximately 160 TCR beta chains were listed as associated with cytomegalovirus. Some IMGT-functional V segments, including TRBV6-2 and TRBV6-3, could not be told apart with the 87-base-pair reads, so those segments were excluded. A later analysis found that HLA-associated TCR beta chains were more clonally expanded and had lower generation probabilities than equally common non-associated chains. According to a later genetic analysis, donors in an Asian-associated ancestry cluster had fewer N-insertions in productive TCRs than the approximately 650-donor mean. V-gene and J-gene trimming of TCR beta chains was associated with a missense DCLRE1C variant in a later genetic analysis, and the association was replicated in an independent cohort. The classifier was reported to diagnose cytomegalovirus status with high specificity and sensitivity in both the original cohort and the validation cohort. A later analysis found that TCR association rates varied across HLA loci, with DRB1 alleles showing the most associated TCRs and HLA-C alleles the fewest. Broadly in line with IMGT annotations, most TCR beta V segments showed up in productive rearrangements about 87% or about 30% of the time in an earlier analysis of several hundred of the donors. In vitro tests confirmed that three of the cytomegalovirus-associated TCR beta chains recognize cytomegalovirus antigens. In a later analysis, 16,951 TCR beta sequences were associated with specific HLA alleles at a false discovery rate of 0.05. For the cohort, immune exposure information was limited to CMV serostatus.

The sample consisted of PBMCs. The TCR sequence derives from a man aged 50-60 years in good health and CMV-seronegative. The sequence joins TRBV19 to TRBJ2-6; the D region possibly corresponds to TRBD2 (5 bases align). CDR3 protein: CASSIVRVGANVLTF. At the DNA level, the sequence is TGTGCCAGTAGTATAGTGAGGGTTGGGGCCAACGTCCTGACTTTC. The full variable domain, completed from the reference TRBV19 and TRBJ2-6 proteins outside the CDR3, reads DGGITQSPKYLFRKEGQNVTLSCEQNLNHDAMYWYRQDPGQGLRLIYYSQIVNDFQKGDIAEGYSVSREKKESFPLTVTSAQKNPTAFYLCASSIVRVGANVLTFGAGSRLTVL.